The 14 T cell receptor beta chains below were found in one sample sequenced in a study of cytomegalovirus exposure and HLA in healthy donors (dated by TCRdb to between 2016 and 2019). Library preparation employed the immunoSEQ multiplex PCR assay. For the multiplex PCR, a mixture combining 60 forward primers for TCR Vbeta segments and 13 reverse primers for TCR Jbeta segments was used. TCRdb mirrors the immuneACCESS table, restricted to in-frame sequences. Some clones are absent from its copies; in checked studies, under half trace to an unresolved V gene, and the reason for the others is unknown. This sample has 150,000 to 200,000 clones in its table, and about 80% of those were observed once. Clones ranked in the top ten supply 11% to 15% of the sample. Specimen: PBMCs. These TCRs come from a woman in her twenties or thirties in good health and CMV-seropositive.

The gene calls are TRBV2 and TRBJ2-1; the match to TRBD2 covers 10 bases. V shed 2 bases and J 5 bases; nucleotides not matched to a gene: 3. The CDR3 has 15 residues. CDR1 is SNHLY and CDR2 is FYNNEI in the germline V gene. The CDR3 DNA is TGTGCCAGCAGTGAAATGCTAGCGGGAGACAATGAGCAGTTCTTC. This gives the protein CASSEMLAGDNEQFF.

The count of this clone is one. The V gene is TRBV5-1, the J gene TRBJ2-1; 8 positions agree with TRBD2. The germline gives CDR1 SGHRS, CDR2 YFSETQ. The CDR3 runs 14 residues. The trim removed 2 bases at V and 8 bases at J, leaving 6 bases unmatched. CDR3 nucleotide sequence: TGCGCCAGCAGCTTAGGCGGGAGGTCTTATGAGCAGTTCTTC. Its translation: CASSLGGRSYEQFF.

This clone was picked up a small number of times. V usage is TRBV7-3 and J usage is TRBJ2-5, with a weak D call TRBD2 (5 bases). Germline V CDR1 and CDR2: SGHTA, FQGTGA. CDR3 length: 14 residues. The ends were cut back, 5 bases at V and 9 bases at J, with 19 bases in the middle. In DNA, the CDR3 is TGTGCCAGCAGCGCTCCCCTACGACACGGGGCCCAGTACTTC. Translating it yields CASSAPLRHGAQYF.

This sequence joins TRBV7-3 and TRBJ2-3; D is uncertain. Germline assignment: CDR1 SGHTA and CDR2 FQGTGA. Trimming stripped 0 bases from V and 0 bases from J, with 7 bases between. This CDR3 has 15 residues. Here the CDR3 DNA reads TGTGCCAGCAGCTTAACTTCATTTAGCACAGATACGCAGTATTTT. Translated, it gives CASSLTSFSTDTQYF.

The chain carries TRBV28 and TRBJ2-7; D is undetermined. The CDR3 has 11 amino acids. V dropped 5 bases and J dropped 2 bases, with 4 bases sitting between them. Per germline, CDR1 MDHEN and CDR2 SYDVKM. In nucleotides, the CDR3 is TGTGCCAGCAGTCTAACCTACGAGCAGTACTTC. Its translation: CASSLTYEQYF.

This clone was observed a handful of times. The J gene is TRBJ2-1, the V gene TRBV28, with TRBD2 as a possible D gene (6 bases). V lost 8 bases and J 3 bases, leaving 17 bases between the germline ends. From germline, CDR1 is MDHEN and CDR2 SYDVKM. The CDR3 runs to 15 residues. This chain's CDR3 is CASAYEAGLYNEQFF. The CDR3 coding sequence is TGTGCCAGCGCTTACGAGGCGGGGCTCTACAATGAGCAGTTCTTC.

V usage is TRBV9 and J usage is TRBJ2-7; possible D gene TRBD2, 5 bases. Trimming took 0 bases from V and 0 from J, leaving 10 bases between them. Germline assignment: CDR1 SGDLS and CDR2 YYNGEE. The CDR3 loop spans 15 amino acids. Here the CDR3 DNA reads TGTGCCAGCAGCGTAGGCAGCGGATTCTCCTACGAGCAGTACTTC. It is translated as CASSVGSGFSYEQYF. The full variable domain, in which reference TRBV9 and TRBJ2-7 provide the parts outside the CDR3, is DSGVTQTPKHLITATGQRVTLRCSPRSGDLSVYWYQQSLDQGLQFLIQYYNGEERAKGNILERFSAQQFPDLHSELNLSSLELGDSALYFCASSVGSGFSYEQYFGPGTRLTVT.

The rearrangement links TRBV28 to TRBJ1-1; no clear D. Trimming took off 7 bases at V and 4 bases at J, with 10 bases between the two ends. Germline lookup yields CDR1 MDHEN and CDR2 SYDVKM. This CDR3 contains 12 residues. The CDR3 region has the DNA TGTGCCAGCACCGCCAGTATCACTGAAGCTTTCTTT. Encoded protein: CASTASITEAFF.

This chain joins TRBV28 and TRBJ2-2, with D maybe TRBD1 (6 bases). The CDR3 is made up of 13 amino acids. CDR1 MDHEN and CDR2 SYDVKM come from the germline V gene. CDR3 nucleotide sequence: TGTGTCGCGCAACAGGGGAACACCGGGGAGCTGTTTTTT. It translates to CVAQQGNTGELFF.

This clone showed up just a few times. V is TRBV9 and J is TRBJ2-7; D ambiguous. V was clipped by 0 bases and J by 0 bases, with 10 bases between them. The V gene's germline CDR1 is SGDLS and CDR2 YYNGEE. The CDR3 extends over 15 amino acids. Here the CDR3 reads CASSVGSSSSYEQYF. In nucleotides, the CDR3 is TGTGCCAGCAGCGTAGGTAGCTCTTCCTCCTACGAGCAGTACTTC. Looking up the rest from reference TRBV9 and TRBJ2-7 gives the full variable domain: DSGVTQTPKHLITATGQRVTLRCSPRSGDLSVYWYQQSLDQGLQFLIQYYNGEERAKGNILERFSAQQFPDLHSELNLSSLELGDSALYFCASSVGSSSSYEQYFGPGTRLTVT.

V and J are TRBV5-6 and TRBJ2-1; 7 nucleotides agree with TRBD2. The CDR3 length is 17 residues. The junction had 11 bases not matched to a gene; V was cut back by 4 bases and J by 1 base. Per germline, CDR1 SGHDT and CDR2 YYEEEE. The CDR3 reads CASSRETSSGSYNEQFF. The CDR3 DNA sequence: TGTGCCAGCAGCAGGGAAACCTCTAGCGGTTCCTACAATGAGCAGTTCTTC.

The chain joins TRBV28 to TRBJ2-7, with 11 bases fitting TRBD2. From germline, CDR1 is MDHEN and CDR2 SYDVKM. V trimming: 9 bases; J trimming: 5 bases; junction bases outside the gene matches: 9. CDR3 size: 14 residues. CDR3 in amino acids: CASILSGRAHEQYF. CDR3 nucleotides: TGTGCCAGTATACTTAGCGGGAGGGCCCACGAGCAGTACTTC. The complete variable domain, with remaining parts taken from reference TRBV28 and TRBJ2-7, reads DVKVTQSSRYLVKRTGEKVFLECVQDMDHENMFWYRQDPGLGLRLIYFSYDVKMKEKGDIPEGYSVSREKKERFSLILESASTNQTSMYLCASILSGRAHEQYFGPGTRLTVT.

The rearrangement joins TRBV9 to TRBJ2-5, with D possibly TRBD1 on 5 matching bases. Germline loops: CDR1 SGDLS, CDR2 YYNGEE. With 0 bases removed from V and 5 bases from J, the gap between germline ends came to 14 bases. This CDR3 contains 15 residues. CDR3 coding DNA: TGTGCCAGCAGCGTAGGAACAGGTCCGGCGGAGACCCAGTACTTC. As protein: CASSVGTGPAETQYF.

The rearrangement joins TRBV5-1 to TRBJ2-2, with 11 bases that match TRBD2. This CDR3 contains 15 residues. Germline values: CDR1 SGHRS, CDR2 YFSETQ. V lost 5 bases to trimming and J lost 4 bases; unmatched junction nucleotides: 4. The CDR3 DNA follows: TGCGCCAGCAGTTTTAGCGGGAGGGGCACCGGGGAGCTGTTTTTT. This sequence encodes CASSFSGRGTGELFF. Variable domain in full (rest from reference TRBV5-1 and TRBJ2-2): KAGVTQTPRYLIKTRGQQVTLSCSPISGHRSVSWYQQTPGQGLQFLFEYFSETQRNKGNFPGRFSGRQFSNSRSEMNVSTLELGDSALYLCASSFSGRGTGELFFGEGSRLTVL.